The 9 T cell receptor beta chains in this list originate from one sample, sequenced in a study of T-cell memory formation after mild COVID-19. Via MiXCR, TCRdb re-called the 5' RACE reads, giving one row per CDR3 protein. The sample shows approximately 560,000 distinct CDR3 sequences, 15% to 20% of them seen only once. The sample taken for sequencing was PBMCs or a T cell subset sorted from them (not recorded which). These receptors came from an adult woman who had mild COVID-19 (a few samples of this study predate the infection). Cell type and time point are not known.

V and J are TRBV7-3 and TRBJ2-7; 10 bases align to TRBD2. The V gene end was trimmed by 4 bases and the J gene end by 9 bases; junction bases not matched to a gene: 6. The CDR3 is 13 amino acids. Germline CDR1 is SGHTA and CDR2 is FQGTGA. Here the CDR3 DNA reads TGTGCCAGCAGCTCTACCGGGACTAGCGTGCAGTACTTC. Its translation: CASSSTGTSVQYF.

This chain joins TRBV5-1 and TRBJ2-5; 8 bases match TRBD2. The CDR3 contains 17 residues. CDR1 SGHRS and CDR2 YFSETQ come from the germline V gene. V lost 0 bases to trimming and J lost 2 bases; unmatched junction nucleotides: 9. The CDR3 nucleotides read TGCGCCAGCAGCTTGGCCAGCGCGGGGGGCCTTCAAGAGACCCAGTACTTC. It translates to CASSLASAGGLQETQYF.

This sequence joins TRBV12-3 or TRBV12-4 and TRBJ1-1; TRBD1 matches at 7 bases. The V and J ends lost 4 bases and 2 bases, in that order; junction bases with no gene match: 4. CDR3 length equals 14 residues. The CDR3 here is CASSWRGPNTEAFF. In DNA, the CDR3 is TGTGCCAGCAGTTGGAGGGGGCCTAACACTGAAGCTTTCTTT.

This chain joins TRBV7-3 and TRBJ2-7, with D unclear. The CDR3 spans 13 residues. Trimming removed 2 bases from V and 3 bases from J, with 8 bases in between. In germline, CDR1 is SGHTA, CDR2 FQGTGA. The CDR3 reads CASSLFKGYEQYF. CDR3 bases: TGTGCCAGCAGCTTATTTAAGGGCTACGAGCAGTACTTC.

V and J are TRBV6-2 or TRBV6-3 and TRBJ1-2; D is uncertain. CDR3 length: 12 residues. V was cut by 6 bases and J by 6 bases, with 11 bases left in between. Germline assignment: CDR1 MNHEY and CDR2 SVGEGT. The CDR3 loop is CASSIGLDGYTF. The CDR3 DNA sequence: TGTGCCAGCAGCATCGGCCTAGATGGCTACACCTTC.

The genes are TRBV20-1 and TRBJ2-1, with D possibly being TRBD1 (5 bases). The CDR3 consists of 12 residues. Germline assignment: CDR1 DFQATT and CDR2 SNEGSKA (reference sequence). V lost 3 bases and J 9 bases, leaving 12 bases between the germline ends. In DNA, the CDR3 is TGCAGTGCTAGCCAGGGTTTAGGTGAGCAGTTCTTC. Protein sequence: CSASQGLGEQFF.

This clonotype was counted between two and nine times. The CDR3 reads CSVEASYEQGGRETQYF. In DNA form, the CDR3 reads TGCAGCGTTGAAGCATCGTACGAACAGGGGGGGAGAGAGACCCAGTACTTC. The J gene is TRBJ2-5, the V gene TRBV29-1; weak D call: TRBD1 (8 bases). Germline loops: CDR1 SQVTM, CDR2 ANQGSEA. The V gene lost 1 base and the J gene lost 4 bases, with 22 bases spanning the gap. The CDR3 sequence is 17 residues long.

The chain links TRBV12-5 to TRBJ1-5; D not certain. V was shortened by 2 bases and J by 1 base, with 12 bases between the two germline ends. Germline CDR1 LGHNT, CDR2 FRNRAP. The CDR3 is 16 residues long. For the CDR3, the DNA is TGTGCTAGTGGTTTGAGCTGGGTTAGGAGCAATCAGCCCCAGCATTTT. Translating gives CASGLSWVRSNQPQHF.

This clonotype was observed a few times. The V gene is TRBV19, the J gene TRBJ1-2, with D perhaps matching TRBD1 (6 bases). The CDR3 totals 13 residues. V gave up 6 bases and J gave up 4 bases, with 12 bases separating them. Germline V lookup: CDR1 LNHDA, CDR2 SQIVND (reference sequence). This CDR3 reads CASSEDSIYGYTF. The CDR3 nucleotides read TGTGCCAGTAGCGAGGACAGCATCTATGGCTACACCTTC.